Reported below is one TCR beta chain. Data came from immunoSEQ multiplex PCR; TCRdb stores just in-frame clones and leaves some out. Among approximately 230,000 clones listed, around nine tenths were seen once. The sample is drawn from a study of blood T cell repertoires in COVID-19. The wider study: COVID-19 samples collected from the United States, Italy and Spain covered acute and convalescent phases.

V was clipped by 1 base and J by 5 bases; unmatched bases: 3. Per the germline V gene, CDR1 is SGHRS and CDR2 is YFSETQ. The CDR3 runs to 15 residues. The chain uses TRBV5-1 and TRBJ2-7, with 13 positions matching TRBD2. This TCR came from a man in his late teens or twenties with active or convalescent COVID-19. The sequenced material came from peripheral blood. For the CDR3, the DNA is TGCGCCAGCAGCTTGATGGGGACTAGCGGGAACGAGCAGTACTTC. Its translation: CASSLMGTSGNEQYF. Filled out from reference TRBV5-1 and TRBJ2-7, the complete variable domain reads KAGVTQTPRYLIKTRGQQVTLSCSPISGHRSVSWYQQTPGQGLQFLFEYFSETQRNKGNFPGRFSGRQFSNSRSEMNVSTLELGDSALYLCASSLMGTSGNEQYFGPGTRLTVT.